This T cell receptor beta chain came from a study of blood T cell repertoires in COVID-19 (dated by TCRdb to 2020 to 2021). Concerning the study at large: Samples from collaborators originated in the United States, Italy and Spain and spanned both the acute and convalescent phases of COVID-19. The prospective study material was composed of cDNA or gDNA derived from T cells, B-cell-depleted T cells, or PBMCs. The dataset comprised deeply sampled blood TCRbeta repertoires from subjects exposed to, actively infected with, or recovered from COVID-19. The repertoires were made available in a free public database intended to serve as a resource for research on the immune response to SARS-CoV-2. The samples were drawn from the first 160 participants of the ongoing ImmuneRACE study and from 1,254 subjects provided by 6 global collaborators. A de-identified subject ID, COVID-19 status, age in years and sex were almost always included in the sample metadata. Where available, HLA class I and class II types were obtained from metadata supplied by the sample provider rather than from assay-based typing. Paper-wide results and their limitations: The amount of clinical and demographic metadata varied by source and participant and was provided uncurated.

TCRbeta CDR3 regions were amplified from genomic DNA using the immunoSEQ Assay, a bias-controlled multiplex PCR. Per the original workflow: Within the assay, amplification of reference gene primers was used to estimate how many nucleated cells each sample contained. To quantify the absolute abundance of each unique TCRbeta CDR3 rearrangement, sequence reads were collapsed and filtered. For each sample, productive Simpson clonality was calculated as the square root of Simpson's diversity index across productive rearrangements. TCRdb retrieved this table from immuneACCESS and kept in-frame rearrangements only. Not all clones are present; in checked studies, unresolved V genes account for under half, and no reason is known for the remainder. V, J and clone size are those of that table, while D and trimming were read from the DNA. The sample table shows 120,000 to 150,000 clones, and around 88% are seen once. In total, the top ten clones hold about 1.5% of the sample.

Each collaborating institution followed its own protocols to collect whole blood in K2EDTA tubes. For TCRbeta analysis, collaborators shipped samples in one of three forms: frozen whole blood, isolated PBMCs, or DNA extracted from either of those sample types. The CDR3 spans 17 residues, from the cysteine through the phenylalanine. Left in the record is the CDR3 DNA by itself, 51 bases read in frame from the first base. As encoded in the germline V gene, CDR1 is MNHEY while CDR2 is SVGEGT. V is cut back by 0 bases and J by 3 bases, with 7 bases in the junction unmatched. With regard to this clone: The antigen it recognizes is unknown. No much larger clonotype is one base removed from it; base qualities were not supplied.

The chain is made from TRBV6-2 or TRBV6-3 and TRBJ1-5; 8 of the junction bases match TRBD1. Sequenced input: peripheral blood. The sequence came from a woman aged 60 to 75 with acute or convalescent COVID-19. Here is the DNA: TGTGCCAGCAGTTACTCGAGGACAGGGCGATACAATCAGCCCCAGCATTTT. This yields the protein CASSYSRTGRYNQPQHF.